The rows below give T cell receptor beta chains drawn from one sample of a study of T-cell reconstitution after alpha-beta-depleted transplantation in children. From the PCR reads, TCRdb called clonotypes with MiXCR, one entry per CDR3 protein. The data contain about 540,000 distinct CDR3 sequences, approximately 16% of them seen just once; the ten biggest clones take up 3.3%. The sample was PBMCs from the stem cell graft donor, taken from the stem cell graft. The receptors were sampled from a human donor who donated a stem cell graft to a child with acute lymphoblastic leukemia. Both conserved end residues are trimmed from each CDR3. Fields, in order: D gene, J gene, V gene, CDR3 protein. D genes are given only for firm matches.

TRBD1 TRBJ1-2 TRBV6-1 ASTFGQGLGYT
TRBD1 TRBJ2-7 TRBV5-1 ASSLVWDRGHHEQY
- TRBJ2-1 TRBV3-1 ASSLFFAGKAYNEQF
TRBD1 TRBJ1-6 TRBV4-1 ASSHPDRVQPIIRPLH
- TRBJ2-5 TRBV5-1 ASSLAPQGLRQETQY
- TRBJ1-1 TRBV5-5 ASSLSQASTEAF
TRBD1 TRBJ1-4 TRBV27 ASMKGAGEKLF
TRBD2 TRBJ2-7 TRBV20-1 SASRLAGVYEQY
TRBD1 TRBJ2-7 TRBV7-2 ASSSRDRMSYEQY
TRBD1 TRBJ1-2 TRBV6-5 ASSYSVGQGDGYT
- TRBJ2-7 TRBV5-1 ASRPAAGFSYEQY
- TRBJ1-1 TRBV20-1 SAVKTANTEAF
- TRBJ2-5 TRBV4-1 ASGKGHEYQETQY
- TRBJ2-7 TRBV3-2 ASSLESGLAVYEQY
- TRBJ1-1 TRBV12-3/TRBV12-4 ASSFGPLILNTEAF
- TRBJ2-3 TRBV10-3 AISDLGAQKDTQY
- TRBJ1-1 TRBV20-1 SAKRTANTEAF
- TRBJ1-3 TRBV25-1 ASSEQGTGNTIY
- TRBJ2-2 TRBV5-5 ASSLAPVANTGELF
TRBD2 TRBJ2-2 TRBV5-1 ASSLTSGKRDGELF
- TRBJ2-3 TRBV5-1 ASSLWDTQY
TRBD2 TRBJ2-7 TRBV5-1 ASSSGLAGHEQY
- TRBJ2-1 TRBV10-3 AIKGDWSYNEQF
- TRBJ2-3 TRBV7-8 ASSLGPHLDTQY
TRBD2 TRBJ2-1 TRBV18 ASSSGLAGVYNEQF
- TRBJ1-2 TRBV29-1 SGLDGGGYT
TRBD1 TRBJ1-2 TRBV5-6 ASTPRDRGYGYT
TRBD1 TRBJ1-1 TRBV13 ASSLDTGAEAF
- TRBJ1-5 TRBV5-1 ASSLEGSQPQH
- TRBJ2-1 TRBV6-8 ASSPGTFRSYNEQF
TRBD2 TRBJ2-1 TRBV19 ASSGTSGPSYNEQF
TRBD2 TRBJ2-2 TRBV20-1 SARTSGASNTGELF
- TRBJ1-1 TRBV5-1 ASSLGGVLNTEAF
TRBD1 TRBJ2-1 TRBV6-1 ASSEALGQGSYNEQF
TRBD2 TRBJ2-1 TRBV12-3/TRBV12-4 ASRPLAGGTYNEQF
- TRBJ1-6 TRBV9 ASSVEGGQINSPLH
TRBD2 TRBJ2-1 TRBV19 ASSITTSGEQF
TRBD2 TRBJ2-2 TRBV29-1 SVEGWGGPGELF
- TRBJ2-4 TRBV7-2 ASSLRPSKNIQY
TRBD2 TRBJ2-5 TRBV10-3 AISGGTSVQETQY
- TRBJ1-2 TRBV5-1 ASSGGPGTLNYGYT
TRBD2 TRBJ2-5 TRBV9 ASSKAGRLQETQY
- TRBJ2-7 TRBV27 ASSFTTSTTYEQY
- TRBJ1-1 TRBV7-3 ASSPYGKAPTNTEAF
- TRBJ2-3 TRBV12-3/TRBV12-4 ASSDRMDRSTDTQY
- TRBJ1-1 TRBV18 ASSPPWTFQTSEAF
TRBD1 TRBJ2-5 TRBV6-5 ASSDSGQGEETQY